The present TCR beta chain was sequenced within a study of early T cells in non-severe SARS-CoV-2 infection. Across the study: Unsorted whole blood bulk RNA was sequenced, with unpaired chains. Whole-study findings and limits: Reliance on VDJdb matching favored anti-spike CD8 responses; private and CD4 specificities were missed.

Individual cDNA molecules were tagged with unique molecular identifiers, the study reported. TCRdb independently ran MiXCR on the 5' RACE reads; one entry per CDR3 protein. The repertoire holds 25,000 to 35,000 distinct CDR3 sequences, with about 6.1% as singletons. V was clipped by 4 bases and J by 4 bases, with 16 bases between them. This CDR3 has 15 amino acids. The germline CDR1 and CDR2 sequences are MGHDK and SYGVNS. This clonotype was counted many times. No antigen is known for it. This chain connects TRBV25-1 to TRBJ1-1, with D perhaps TRBD1 (6 bases). The TCR sequence derives from an adult who was a healthcare worker with PCR-confirmed SARS-CoV-2 infection or an uninfected control (not recorded which). Specimen: whole blood. The CDR3 DNA is TGTGCCAGCAGTGTCTATACAGGGTTTGGCACTGAAGCTTTCTTT. This gives the protein CASSVYTGFGTEAFF.